Presented here are 17 T cell receptor beta chains from one specimen sequenced in a study of PD-1 blockade in mismatch repair-deficient tumors. Sequencing was performed with immunoSEQ multiplex PCR; in TCRdb, only in-frame clones are kept and a portion is missing. The data contain about 79,000 clones, 80% to 90% of them singletons. Here the sequenced sample was peripheral blood, taken 44 weeks after starting pembrolizumab. Receptors originate from an adult with mismatch repair-deficient cancer.

The chain couples TRBV5-5 to TRBJ2-2; D is ambiguous. The CDR3 covers 15 residues. Germline V gene sequence: CDR1 SGHKS, CDR2 YYEKEE (reference sequence). With 4 bases removed from V and 0 bases from J, the gap between germline ends came to 10 bases. CDR3 bases: TGTGCCAGCAGCCCCTCTGGGGCGAACACCGGGGAGCTGTTTTTT. Residues: CASSPSGANTGELFF.

The chain carries TRBV7-6 and TRBJ2-6; possibly TRBD2 for D (6 bases). Per germline, CDR1 SGHVS and CDR2 FNYEAQ. The V gene lost 5 bases and the J gene lost 0 bases, with 20 bases spanning the gap. The CDR3 contains 19 residues. The CDR3 DNA follows: TGTGCCAGCAGCGCGAGGCGAGGGGAGGTCGACTCTGGGGCCAACGTCCTGACTTTC. This gives the protein CASSARRGEVDSGANVLTF.

J is TRBJ1-2 and V is TRBV6-5; the D is unclear. Trimming pared 8 bases from V and 4 bases from J, leaving 20 bases between. This CDR3 has 15 amino acids. Germline CDR1 reads MNHEY; CDR2 reads SVGAGI. The DNA of the CDR3 is TGTGCCAGCCTGCCCACCGGGATATCCTTCTATGGCTACACCTTC. Protein product: CASLPTGISFYGYTF.

In its sample, this clone was seen once. This chain uses TRBV11-2 with TRBJ2-7; D not certain. The CDR3 is 14 residues long. Trimming removed 3 bases from V and 2 bases from J, with 11 bases in between. Germline CDR1 reads SGHAT; CDR2 reads FQNNGV. Here the CDR3 reads CASSLRPGTYEQYF. The CDR3 bases are TGTGCCAGCAGCTTGAGACCGGGCACCTACGAGCAGTACTTC.

As concerns this clone: This sample also contains other DNA sequences that code for the same CDR3. The chain joins TRBV6-6 to TRBJ2-1, with 13 positions matching TRBD2. The germline CDR1 and CDR2 sequences are MNHNY and SVGAGI (reference sequence). V lost 6 bases, J lost 4 bases, and 3 bases stayed unmatched. CDR3 length: 15 residues. The CDR3 region has the DNA TGTGCCAGCAGCCGACTAGCGGGAGGATACAATGAGCAGTTCTTC. It specifies CASSRLAGGYNEQFF.

The chain uses TRBV9 and TRBJ1-1, with 8 bases aligning to TRBD1. After removal of 0 bases from V and 2 bases from J, the junction contained 9 bases not matched to a gene. The CDR3 runs to 17 residues. Germline CDR1 SGDLS, CDR2 YYNGEE. This CDR3 reads CASSVASRTGPNTEAFF. Here the CDR3 DNA reads TGTGCCAGCAGCGTAGCCTCGAGGACAGGGCCTAACACTGAAGCTTTCTTT. Looking up the rest from reference TRBV9 and TRBJ1-1 gives the full variable domain: DSGVTQTPKHLITATGQRVTLRCSPRSGDLSVYWYQQSLDQGLQFLIQYYNGEERAKGNILERFSAQQFPDLHSELNLSSLELGDSALYFCASSVASRTGPNTEAFFGQGTRLTVV.

The chain links TRBV19 to TRBJ2-2, with 7 nucleotides matching TRBD1. The CDR3 contains 15 residues. The V segment lost 7 bases and the J segment 2 bases; nucleotides outside the gene matches: 7. Germline V gives CDR1 LNHDA, CDR2 SQIVND (reference sequence). For the CDR3, the DNA is TGTGCCAGTAAGGCGGACAGGAGAAACACCGGGGAGCTGTTTTTT. As protein: CASKADRRNTGELFF.

The chain carries TRBV19 and TRBJ1-2; D may be TRBD1 (5 bases). The germline CDR1 and CDR2 sequences are LNHDA and SQIVND (reference sequence). V was clipped by 3 bases and J by 8 bases, with 19 bases between them. CDR3 length: 15 residues. The CDR3 DNA reads as TGTGCCAGTAGTATTTGGACGGGACCGAATATGGGCTACACCTTC. Translated: CASSIWTGPNMGYTF.

The V gene is TRBV19, the J gene TRBJ2-1, with D possibly being TRBD1 (5 bases). V was cut by 0 bases and J by 12 bases, with 18 bases left in between. This CDR3 is built from 15 residues. Germline values: CDR1 LNHDA, CDR2 SQIVND (reference sequence). The DNA for the CDR3 is TGTGCCAGTAGTATAGATCTTAGTACAGGAAACGTGCAGTTCTTC. This encodes CASSIDLSTGNVQFF.

The chain uses TRBV29-1 and TRBJ2-1, with 12 positions matching TRBD2. There are 14 residues in the CDR3. V dropped 7 bases and J dropped 8; count of bases not matched to a gene: 9. Germline assignment: CDR1 SQVTM and CDR2 ANQGSEA. CDR3 DNA sequence: TGCAGCGGTCGACTAGCGGGAGAGGTATATGAGCAGTTCTTC. It translates to CSGRLAGEVYEQFF.

This clone appeared a single time. The chain is built from TRBV5-4 and TRBJ1-5, with a possible D match to TRBD1 (6 bases). CDR1 SGHNT and CDR2 YYREEE come from the germline V gene (reference sequence). This CDR3 region has 17 residues. Trimming left V 4 bases short and J 6 bases short, with 23 bases between. The CDR3: CASSQDRSGVMGQPQHF. As DNA, the CDR3 is TGTGCCAGCAGCCAAGATAGATCAGGGGTAATGGGTCAGCCCCAGCATTTT.

The table lists this clone with a count of one. The chain carries TRBV7-6 and TRBJ2-7; TRBD2 aligns across 8 bases. Germline trimming cut 1 base from V and 2 bases from J; bases unmatched to any gene: 4. CDR1 and CDR2 from the germline V gene are SGHVS and FNYEAQ. This CDR3 has 15 residues. The CDR3 DNA follows: TGTGCCAGCAGCTTAGGTGCGGGGGGAGCCTACGAGCAGTACTTC. Protein product: CASSLGAGGAYEQYF.

The V and J genes are TRBV12-1 and TRBJ2-1; the table's D call of TRBD2 was not tested on the DNA. TRBV12-1 is described as a pseudogene. CDR3 length: 15 residues. The CDR3 loop reads CASSPTSGMFNEQFF. The CDR3 DNA reads as TGTGCCAGCAGCCCGACTAGCGGGATGTTCAATGAGCAGTTCTTC.

This chain uses TRBV7-6 with TRBJ2-1; D could derive from TRBD1 or TRBD2 (5 bases each). CDR3 length equals 17 residues. The germline V gene has CDR1 SGHVS and CDR2 FNYEAQ. V was cut by 3 bases and J by 4 bases, with 19 bases left in between. The CDR3 is CASSFYGAVPRYNEQFF. The CDR3 nucleotides are TGTGCCAGCAGCTTTTACGGGGCAGTTCCTAGATACAATGAGCAGTTCTTC.

CDR3 DNA: TGCAGTGCCGACTGGGACACTGAAGCTTTCTTT. Its protein product is CSADWDTEAFF. V and J are TRBV20-1 and TRBJ1-1; no reliable D call. Germline V gives CDR1 DFQATT, CDR2 SNEGSKA (reference sequence). The CDR3 runs to 11 residues. Trimming took 6 bases from V and 3 from J, leaving 8 bases between them.

The chain combines TRBV11-2 with TRBJ2-1, with a tentative D call TRBD2 (5 bases). The CDR3 has 15 amino acids. Trimming stripped 1 base from V and 7 bases from J, with 14 bases between. Germline V gene lookup returns CDR1 SGHAT and CDR2 FQNNGV. For the CDR3, the DNA is TGTGCCAGCAGCTTAGGAGGGAGCACAAGGAATGAGCAGTTCTTC. Protein sequence: CASSLGGSTRNEQFF.

The rearrangement uses TRBV6-5 and TRBJ2-1; D uncertain. This CDR3 has 10 amino acids. The ends were cut back, 6 bases at V and 8 bases at J, with 5 bases in the middle. CDR1 is MNHEY and CDR2 is SVGAGI in the germline V gene. DNA of the CDR3: TGTGCCAGCAGGGCGGATGAGCAGTTCTTC. This gives the protein CASRADEQFF.